This TCR beta chain was captured in a study of Graves' ophthalmopathy and Graves' hyperthyroidism. Diagnosis used clinical symptoms, serum thyroxine, TRAb, thyroid ultrasound and orbital computed tomography. Amplification targeted the TCR beta CDR3 regions, with RNA transcripts as the source material. First-round RT-PCR employed HTBI primers, with a second-round multiplex PCR after it. TCRdb re-analysed the multiplex PCR reads in MiXCR, keeping a single row per CDR3 protein. The sample contains 600,000 to 650,000 distinct CDR3 sequences, 20% to 25% of which appear only once. Regarding this clonotype: As yet, its antigen is unknown.

General observations from the study: The blood repertoire also included most expanded thyroid clonotypes above 0.001 frequency. With approximately 88% sensitivity and roughly 80% specificity, a 13-signature model separated ophthalmopathy from stable hyperthyroidism. With 70.59% sensitivity and about 74% specificity, the model predicted ophthalmopathy progression.

Germline V gives CDR1 MNHEY, CDR2 SMNVEV (reference sequence). The V gene end was trimmed by 6 bases and the J gene end by 2 bases; junction bases not matched to a gene: 7. The CDR3 has 14 amino acids. The origin of this receptor is a woman aged 18-35 years with stable Graves' hyperthyroidism. Some clones in this sample may be carry-over from other donors' samples. The sequencing sample was made of peripheral blood. V gene TRBV27 combines with J gene TRBJ2-7; TRBD2 agrees at 7 bases. Here the CDR3 DNA reads TGTGCCAGCAGCGGTGGGAGGGCCGCCTACGAGCAGTACTTC. It translates to CASSGGRAAYEQYF.